This T cell receptor (beta chain) was captured in a study of spatial heterogeneity in lung cancer. The time point denotes: sample taken at primary tumor resection. Study-wide points: Counts of expanded intratumoral alpha and beta TCRs tracked tumor mutation counts.

Germline V gives CDR1 SNHLY, CDR2 FYNNEI. Trimming shortened V by 6 bases and J by 5 bases, and 14 bases separated the two germline ends. The CDR3 runs 14 residues. TCRdb re-derived calls from the 5' RACE reads in MiXCR, one entry per CDR3 protein. In the table there are 9,500 to 12,000 distinct CDR3 sequences, 7.9% of which are singletons. Details on this clonotype: Its antigen is still unknown. A much larger clone sits a single nucleotide away, making a read error possible. In a library made to pick up alpha chains, this beta chain is a stray read with a size that means little.

Sequencing used lung tumor tissue, obtained at surgery. The chain has TRBV2 and TRBJ2-1; D not certain. The TCR originated in a female donor with early-stage non-small cell lung cancer. The CDR3 protein is CASSLNAAHNEQFF. CDR3 bases: TGTGCCAGCAGCCTGAACGCCGCTCACAATGAGCAGTTCTTC.